The rows below give T cell receptor beta chains drawn from one sample of a study of blood T cell repertoires in COVID-19. Sequencing was performed with immunoSEQ multiplex PCR; in TCRdb, only in-frame clones are kept and a portion is missing. The data show about 220,000 clones, around 86% seen once. Specimen: peripheral blood. The receptors were sampled from a woman aged 65 to 85 with COVID-19, enrolled during active disease. Both conserved end residues are part of each CDR3. A D gene is named only where the DNA matches it firmly. Rows may omit the clone size; those that give it use once, few, many or a size class.

abundance	d_gene	v_gene	j_gene	CDR3aa	CDR3nt
NA	NA	TRBV5-5	TRBJ1-4	CASSLSGATNEKLFF	TGTGCCAGCAGCTTGTCGGGGGCAACTAATGAAAAACTGTTTTTT
NA	NA	TRBV7-9	TRBJ1-4	CASSTPGAGATNEKLFF	TGTGCCAGCAGCACACCCGGGGCAGGGGCAACTAATGAAAAACTGTTTTTT
few	TRBD1	TRBV5-5	TRBJ1-2	CASGIQGAYGYTF	TGTGCCAGCGGAATACAGGGGGCCTATGGCTACACCTTC
NA	NA	TRBV7-9	TRBJ2-7	CASSFEGSDYEQYF	TGTGCCAGCAGCTTTGAAGGGAGTGATTACGAGCAGTACTTC
NA	NA	TRBV28	TRBJ1-6	CASTETGWGSSRVHIW	TGTGCCAGCACAGAAACAGGGTGGGGTTCTTCTCGTGTCCACATTTGG
NA	TRBD1	TRBV7-6	TRBJ2-7	CASSSQTGPSYEQYF	TGTGCCAGCAGCTCTCAGACAGGGCCCTCCTACGAGCAGTACTTC
NA	TRBD1	TRBV11-2	TRBJ1-2	CASSLVLGQGHTF	TGTGCCAGCAGCTTAGTGCTGGGACAGGGCCACACCTTC
NA	TRBD1	TRBV5-1	TRBJ1-1	CASSSQGGNTEAFF	TGCGCCAGCAGTTCGCAGGGGGGAAACACTGAAGCTTTCTTT
NA	TRBD1	TRBV5-1	TRBJ1-1	CASSAGTVNTEAFF	TGCGCCAGCAGCGCTGGGACAGTGAACACTGAAGCTTTCTTT
NA	NA	TRBV11-2	TRBJ2-1	CASSLGLYNEQFF	TGTGCCAGCAGCTTGGGACTTTACAATGAGCAGTTCTTC
NA	NA	TRBV19	TRBJ1-5	CASSWRGAQPQHF	TGTGCCAGTAGTTGGCGGGGAGCACAGCCCCAGCATTTT
NA	NA	TRBV3-1/TRBV3-2	TRBJ1-6	CASRQGGHNSPLHF	TGTGCCAGCAGACAGGGAGGGCATAATTCACCCCTCCACTTT
once	NA	TRBV7-2	TRBJ2-7	CASNRGQNYGQYF	TGTGCCAGCAACCGAGGGCAGAACTACGGGCAGTACTTC
NA	TRBD1	TRBV3-1/TRBV3-2	TRBJ1-4	CASSQVGTAEKLFF	TGTGCCAGCAGCCAGGTCGGGACAGCTGAAAAACTGTTTTTT
NA	NA	TRBV6-5	TRBJ1-1	CASGRVPGVTEAFF	TGTGCCAGCGGTCGGGTCCCCGGGGTCACTGAAGCTTTCTTT
NA	NA	TRBV19	TRBJ1-6	CASSSRGPNSPLHF	TGTGCCAGTAGCTCCAGGGGACCTAATTCACCCCTCCACTTT
few	TRBD1	TRBV4-3	TRBJ1-2	CASSQTGTGGNYGYTF	TGCGCCAGCAGCCAAACAGGGACAGGGGGCAACTATGGCTACACCTTC
NA	NA	TRBV5-1	TRBJ2-7	CASSLAPTGRGTYEQYF	TGCGCCAGCAGCTTGGCCCCAACCGGCCGGGGTACCTACGAGCAGTACTTC
NA	NA	TRBV9	TRBJ1-1	CASSLSPGDTEAFF	TGTGCCAGCAGCCTTAGCCCCGGGGACACTGAAGCTTTCTTT
NA	TRBD1	TRBV7-8	TRBJ1-1	CASSRGPTGNWLMNTEAFF	TGTGCCAGCAGCCGAGGCCCGACAGGGAACTGGTTGATGAACACTGAAGCTTTCTTT
NA	TRBD1	TRBV7-2	TRBJ2-4	CASSADRGIGIQYF	TGTGCCAGCAGCGCGGACAGGGGAATTGGCATTCAGTACTTC
NA	NA	TRBV28	TRBJ2-2	CASSLILLNTGELFF	TGTGCCAGCAGTTTAATCCTACTGAACACCGGGGAGCTGTTTTTT
NA	TRBD2	TRBV19	TRBJ2-1	CASSITAEGGYNEQFF	TGTGCCAGTAGTATAACCGCAGAGGGAGGGTACAATGAGCAGTTCTTC
NA	TRBD1	TRBV11-3	TRBJ2-3	CASSRGGSETDTQYF	TGTGCCAGCAGCAGAGGGGGCTCGGAGACAGATACGCAGTATTTT